Below, one T cell receptor beta chain is given with its context. The entry originates in a study of shared clonotypes between healthy human individuals. Measured with immunoSEQ multiplex PCR; TCRdb has only the in-frame clones, and not every one. The sample consists of roughly 2.4 million clones, nearly 97% of them appearing once. V shed 0 bases and J shed 7 bases, with 10 bases lying between them. The CDR3 has 13 amino acids. Germline V lookup: CDR1 KGHSH, CDR2 LQKENI. This chain links TRBV18 with TRBJ2-7; D remains ambiguous. The clonotype comes from a man between 18 and 29 years old in good health. The source material was naive CD4+ T cells sorted from blood. The subset denotes: CD45RA+ positively selected. CDR3 sequence: CASSPPGPREQYF. The CDR3 DNA reads as TGTGCCAGCTCACCACCTGGCCCCCGGGAGCAGTACTTC.